This is a list of T cell receptor beta chains from one sample in a study of T-cell reconstitution after alpha-beta-depleted transplantation in children. TCRdb itself ran the PCR reads through MiXCR, one entry per CDR3 protein. Of about 140,000 distinct CDR3 sequences detected, around 9% appear once; the ten largest clones hold 15% to 20%. Source: PBMCs, mostly from graft donor cells, taken 180 days after TCRalphabeta/CD19-depleted stem cell transplant. Receptors were obtained from a female patient aged 2 to 10 who had a stem cell transplant for congenital amegakaryocytic thrombocytopenia, so the T cells may come from the graft donor. Each CDR3 is given with its conserved first and last residue. D genes are given only for firm matches.

>NA|TRBV7-9
CASSLGTNQETQYF
>NA|TRBV14
CASGRTGVLYEQYF
>NA|TRBV20-1
CSARSGAGYEQYF
>TRBD1|TRBV12-3/TRBV12-4
CASTARQGRTSPLHF
>TRBD2|TRBV4-1
CASSQGPAGGGEQFF
>NA|TRBV7-6
CASSSPNRDIDNTGELFF
>NA|TRBV6-1
CASSEEAGPRPQHF
>NA|TRBV29-1
CSVSDRQNTEAFF
>TRBD2|TRBV28
CASSPQAGASYEQYF
>NA|TRBV11-2
CASSLGRVARGWGSTDTQYF
>NA|TRBV9
CASSVGQFAGELFF
>NA|TRBV6-5
CASSYIETQYF
>TRBD1|TRBV10-3
CAISRDRPDYSNQPQHF
>NA|TRBV15
CATSRGTLKSNEQFF
>NA|TRBV7-2
CASSPASGSLYEQYF
>TRBD1|TRBV7-2
CASSLDRGNQPQHF
>NA|TRBV9
CASSVDFSGELFF
>NA|TRBV10-3
CAISESGGSSYNSPLHF
>TRBD2|TRBV5-1
CASSFTGTSGSYNEQFF
>NA|TRBV3-1
CASSQATPQHF
>NA|TRBV20-1
CSAAVRGLTGDHEQYF
>NA|TRBV10-3
CAIRPDPRNEQFF
>NA|TRBV28
CASPGEVYGYTF
>NA|TRBV5-5
CASSPTGLDALHF
>TRBD2|TRBV2
CASMRGGPLNEQFF
>NA|TRBV29-1
CSVASSGAGEQYF
>NA|TRBV20-1
CSARSLTSKAHEQFF
>TRBD2|TRBV6-5
CASSLLAGTSYNEQFF
>NA|TRBV3-1
CASSQGVGSETQYF
>NA|TRBV12-3/TRBV12-4
CASSNLRTEQFF
>NA|TRBV23-1
CASSIRGGNIYEQYF
>TRBD1|TRBV7-9
CASSLGWTGVGEGYTF
>NA|TRBV5-6
CASSRTVRGEETQYF
>NA|TRBV20-1
CSASPPRGNQPQHF
>NA|TRBV19
CASSWDFATGELFF
>NA|TRBV29-1
CSVESFGTEMNTEAFF
>NA|TRBV7-2
CASSSNGGYTEAFF
>TRBD1|TRBV5-1
CASRTGQQETQYF
>NA|TRBV28
CASGGKSTDTQYF
>NA|TRBV9
CASSVEGRGLGEKLFF
>TRBD2|TRBV5-1
CASDKREGSNEQFF
>NA|TRBV12-3/TRBV12-4
CASSFSPQPQHF
>TRBD1|TRBV7-2
CASTPDRQSSGANVLTF
>TRBD1|TRBV12-3/TRBV12-4
CASSPRQGGNQPQHF
>NA|TRBV7-2
CASSLGGRGLSYEQYF
>NA|TRBV7-9
CASSLAERGEQYF
>NA|TRBV20-1
CSATSGPGGTIYF
>TRBD2|TRBV20-1
CSAIWGGGSGELFF
>NA|TRBV20-1
CSARDIRGAYEQYF
>NA|TRBV29-1
CSAVGTDLEANTEAFF
>NA|TRBV7-2
CASSLAAGWGDTYEQYF
>NA|TRBV12-3/TRBV12-4
CASSLRGHHSYEQYF
>NA|TRBV30
CAWSVPLRIMNTEAFF
>NA|TRBV20-1
CSSVQRAEAFF